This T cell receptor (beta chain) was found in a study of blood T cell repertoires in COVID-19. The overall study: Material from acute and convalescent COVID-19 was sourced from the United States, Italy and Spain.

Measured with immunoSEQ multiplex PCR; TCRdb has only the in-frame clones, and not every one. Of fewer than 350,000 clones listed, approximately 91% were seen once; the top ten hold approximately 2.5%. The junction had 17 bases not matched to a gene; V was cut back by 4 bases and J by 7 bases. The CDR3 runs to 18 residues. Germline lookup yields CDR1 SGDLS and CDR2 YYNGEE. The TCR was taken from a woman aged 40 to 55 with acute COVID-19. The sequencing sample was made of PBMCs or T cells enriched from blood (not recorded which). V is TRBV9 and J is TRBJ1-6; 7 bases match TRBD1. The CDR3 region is CASSPFHPGDSRNSPLHF. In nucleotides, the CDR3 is TGTGCCAGCAGCCCATTTCACCCCGGGGACAGTCGAAATTCACCCCTCCACTTT.